A single sample is the source of the 4 T cell receptor beta chains below, sequenced in a study of T cells after posttransplantation cyclophosphamide. The repertoire was sequenced with immunoSEQ multiplex PCR; TCRdb's copy has only in-frame clones and lacks some. This sample carries roughly 41,000 clones, none of them present only once. Sequencing input: PBMCs. The origin of the receptors is a man aged 25 to 45 in good health and a related stem cell transplant donor.

The sample holds many counts of this clone. The chain couples TRBV6-2 or TRBV6-3 to TRBJ2-6, with D hard to call. V lost 0 bases, J lost 3 bases, and 6 bases lay in between. Germline CDR1 and CDR2: MNHEY and SVGEGT. This CDR3 region has 15 residues. DNA of the CDR3: TGTGCCAGCAGTTACTCGAGTAGTGGGGCCAACGTCCTGACTTTC. Its translation: CASSYSSSGANVLTF.

The chain uses TRBV29-1 and TRBJ2-5; TRBD2 matches at 15 bases. V gave up 7 bases and J gave up 4 bases; unmatched junction bases: 10. This CDR3 comprises 16 residues. Germline CDR1 SQVTM, CDR2 ANQGSEA. The CDR3 protein is CSGQGTSGGFGETQYF. CDR3 bases: TGCAGCGGACAGGGGACTAGCGGGGGGTTCGGAGAGACCCAGTACTTC. Full variable domain (missing parts from reference TRBV29-1 and TRBJ2-5): SAVISQKPSRDICQRGTSLTIQCQVDSQVTMMFWYRQQPGQSLTLIATANQGSEATYESGFVIDKFPISRPNLTFSTLTVSNMSPEDSSIYLCSGQGTSGGFGETQYFGPGTRLLVL.

This clone was observed many times. The chain combines TRBV4-1 with TRBJ1-1; D possibly corresponds to TRBD1 (5 bases). V lost 0 bases and J lost 4, with 18 bases in between. Looked up from germline, CDR1 is MGHRA and CDR2 is YSYEKL. This CDR3 spans 17 amino acids. In DNA, the CDR3 is TGCGCCAGCAGCCAAGATGGTGAGGGGTTCTTGGGCACTGAAGCTTTCTTT. The encoded protein is CASSQDGEGFLGTEAFF.

This clone was detected only a few times. The CDR3 nucleotides read TGTGCCTCCCAAGGGGGGACAGACCCGAGCTATGGCTACACCTTC. Its protein is CASQGGTDPSYGYTF. This sequence joins TRBV6-5 and TRBJ1-2; 7 positions agree with TRBD1. CDR3 length: 15 amino acids. V lost 11 bases and J lost 4; bases outside the gene matches: 16. Germline V lookup: CDR1 MNHEY, CDR2 SVGAGI.